The clone carrying this T cell receptor (beta chain) occurred many times. The CDR3 regions of TCR beta were amplified from RNA transcripts. TCR CDR3 underwent first-round RT-PCR with the HTBI primer set. From the multiplex PCR reads, TCRdb called clonotypes with MiXCR, one entry per CDR3 protein. This sample carries fewer than 650,000 distinct CDR3 sequences, roughly 14% of them seen once, and the ten largest clones take around 4.5%. The entry originates in a study of T cells in Graves' hyperthyroidism and ophthalmopathy. This TCR was sampled from a woman aged 40 to 50 with Graves' ophthalmopathy. The sample taken for sequencing was blood.

The CDR3: CSATQGPNTEAFF. The CDR3 DNA follows: TGCAGTGCTACGCAGGGACCGAACACTGAAGCTTTCTTT. The chain carries TRBV20-1 and TRBJ1-1, with a tentative D call TRBD1 (5 bases). Germline values: CDR1 DFQATT, CDR2 SNEGSKA (reference sequence). The CDR3 consists of 13 residues. V was pared by 4 bases and J by 1 base, with 10 bases between.